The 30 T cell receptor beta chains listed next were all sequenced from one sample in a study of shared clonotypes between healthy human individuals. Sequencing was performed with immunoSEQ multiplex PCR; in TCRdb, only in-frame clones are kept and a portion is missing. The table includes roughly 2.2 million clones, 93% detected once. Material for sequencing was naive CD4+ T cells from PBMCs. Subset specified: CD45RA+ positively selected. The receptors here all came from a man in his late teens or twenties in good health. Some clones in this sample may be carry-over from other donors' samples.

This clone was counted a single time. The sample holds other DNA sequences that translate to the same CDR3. The CDR3 here is CASSLEVGQPQHF. The CDR3, as DNA: TGCGCCAGCAGCTTGGAGGTAGGTCAGCCCCAGCATTTT. The chain uses TRBV5-1 and TRBJ1-5; D gene unclear. The V end was cut by 0 bases, the J end by 6 bases, with 7 bases between. Germline CDR1 SGHRS, CDR2 YFSETQ. The CDR3 has 13 amino acids.

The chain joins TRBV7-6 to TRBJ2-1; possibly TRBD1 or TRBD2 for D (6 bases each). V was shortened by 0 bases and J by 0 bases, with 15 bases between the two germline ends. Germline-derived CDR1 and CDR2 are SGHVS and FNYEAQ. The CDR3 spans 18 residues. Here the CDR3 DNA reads TGTGCCAGCAGCTTAGCGAGCGGAGGGGGAACCTCCTACAATGAGCAGTTCTTC. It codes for CASSLASGGGTSYNEQFF.

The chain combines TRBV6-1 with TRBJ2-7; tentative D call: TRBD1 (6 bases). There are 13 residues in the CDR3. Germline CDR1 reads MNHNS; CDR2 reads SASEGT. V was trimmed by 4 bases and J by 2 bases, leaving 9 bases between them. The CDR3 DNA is TGTGCCAGCAGTGGGGACATAACCTACGAGCAGTACTTC. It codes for CASSGDITYEQYF.

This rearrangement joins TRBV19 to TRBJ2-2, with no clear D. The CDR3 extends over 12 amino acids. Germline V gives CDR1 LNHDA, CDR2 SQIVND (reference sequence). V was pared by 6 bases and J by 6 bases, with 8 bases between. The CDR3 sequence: CASRLLPGELFF. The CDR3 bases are TGTGCCAGTAGGCTCTTGCCCGGGGAGCTGTTTTTT.

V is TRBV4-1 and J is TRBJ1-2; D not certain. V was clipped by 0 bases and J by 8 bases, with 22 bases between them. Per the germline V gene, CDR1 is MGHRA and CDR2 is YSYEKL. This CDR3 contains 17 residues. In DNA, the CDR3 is TGCGCCAGCAGCCAAGATCAGATGGGTTACTCTGGTGTGGGCTACACCTTC. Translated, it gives CASSQDQMGYSGVGYTF.

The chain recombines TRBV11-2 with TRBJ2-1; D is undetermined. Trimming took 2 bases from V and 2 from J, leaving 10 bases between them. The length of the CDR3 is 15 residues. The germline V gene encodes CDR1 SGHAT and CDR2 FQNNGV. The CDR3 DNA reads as TGTGCCAGCAGCTTAAGAGCGAAGACCTACAATGAGCAGTTCTTC. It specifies CASSLRAKTYNEQFF.

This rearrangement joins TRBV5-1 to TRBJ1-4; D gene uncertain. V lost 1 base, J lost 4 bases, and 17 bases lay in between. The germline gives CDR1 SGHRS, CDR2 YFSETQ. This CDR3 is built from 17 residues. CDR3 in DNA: TGCGCCAGCAGCTTGAGTAGCCCCTCGGGCTATAATGAAAAACTGTTTTTT. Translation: CASSLSSPSGYNEKLFF.

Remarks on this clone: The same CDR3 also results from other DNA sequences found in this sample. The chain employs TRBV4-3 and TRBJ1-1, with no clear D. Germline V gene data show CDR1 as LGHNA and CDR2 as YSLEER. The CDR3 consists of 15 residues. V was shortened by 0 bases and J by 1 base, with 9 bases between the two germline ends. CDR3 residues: CASSQEKSANTEAFF. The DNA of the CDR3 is TGCGCCAGCAGCCAAGAAAAGTCCGCGAACACTGAAGCTTTCTTT.

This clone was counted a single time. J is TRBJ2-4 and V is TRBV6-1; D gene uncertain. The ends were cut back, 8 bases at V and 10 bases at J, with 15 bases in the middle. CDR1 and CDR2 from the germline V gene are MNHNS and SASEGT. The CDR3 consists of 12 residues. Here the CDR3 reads CASPSKRGIQYF. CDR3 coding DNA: TGTGCCAGCCCTTCAAAGCGAGGTATTCAGTACTTC.

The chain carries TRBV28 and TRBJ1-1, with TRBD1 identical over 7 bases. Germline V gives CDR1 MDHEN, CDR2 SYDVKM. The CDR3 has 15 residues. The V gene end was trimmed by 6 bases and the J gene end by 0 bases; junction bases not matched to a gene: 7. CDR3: CASRVGGLMNTEAFF. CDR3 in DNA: TGTGCCAGCAGGGTAGGGGGCCTCATGAACACTGAAGCTTTCTTT.

The CDR3 DNA reads as TGTGCCAGCAGCTTCCGGGACACTAGCAATCAGCCCCAGCATTTT. This gives the protein CASSFRDTSNQPQHF. This chain uses TRBV6-6 with TRBJ1-5; D might be TRBD1 (6 bases). The CDR3 has 15 amino acids. Germline loops: CDR1 MNHNY, CDR2 SVGAGI (reference sequence). The germline V and J ends were trimmed by 6 bases and 0 bases, with 12 bases remaining between them.

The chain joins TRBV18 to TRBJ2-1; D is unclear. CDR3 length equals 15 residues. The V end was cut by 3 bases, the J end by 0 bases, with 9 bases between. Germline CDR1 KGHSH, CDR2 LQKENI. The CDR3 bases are TGTGCCAGCTCACCCGGGTGGCTCTCCTACAATGAGCAGTTCTTC. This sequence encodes CASSPGWLSYNEQFF.

In DNA, the CDR3 is TGTGCCAGCAGCACTCCAAATACAGGGTCGGTTCGCCAAGAGACCCAGTACTTC. Its translation is CASSTPNTGSVRQETQYF. The chain links TRBV9 to TRBJ2-5, with a weak D call TRBD1 (6 bases). V shed 4 bases and J shed 1 base, with 23 bases lying between them. The CDR3 has 18 residues. Looked up from germline, CDR1 is SGDLS and CDR2 is YYNGEE.

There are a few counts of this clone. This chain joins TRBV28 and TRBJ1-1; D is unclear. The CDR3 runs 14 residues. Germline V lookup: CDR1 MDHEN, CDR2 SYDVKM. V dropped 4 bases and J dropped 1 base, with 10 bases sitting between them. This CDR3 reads CASSSPSENTEAFF. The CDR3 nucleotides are TGTGCCAGCAGTTCCCCGTCAGAGAACACTGAAGCTTTCTTT.

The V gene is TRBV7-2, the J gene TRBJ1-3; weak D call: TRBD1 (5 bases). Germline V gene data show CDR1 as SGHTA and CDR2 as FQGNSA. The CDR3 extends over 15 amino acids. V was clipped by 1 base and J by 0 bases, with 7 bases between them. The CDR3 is CASSLDGASGNTIYF. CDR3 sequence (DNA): TGTGCCAGCAGCTTAGACGGGGCCTCTGGAAACACCATATATTTT.

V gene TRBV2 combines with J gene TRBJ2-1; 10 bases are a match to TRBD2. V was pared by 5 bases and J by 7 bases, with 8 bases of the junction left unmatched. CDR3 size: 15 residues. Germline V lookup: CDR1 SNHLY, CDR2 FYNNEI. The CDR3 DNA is TGTGCCAGCAGTCCAGGACTAGCGGTAAGGAATGAGCAGTTCTTC. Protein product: CASSPGLAVRNEQFF.

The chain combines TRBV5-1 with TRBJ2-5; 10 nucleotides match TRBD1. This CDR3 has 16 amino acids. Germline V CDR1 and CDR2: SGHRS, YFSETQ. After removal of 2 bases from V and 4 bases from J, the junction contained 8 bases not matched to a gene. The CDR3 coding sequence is TGCGCCAGCAGCTTCAATAGACAGGGGGCAGGAGAGACCCAGTACTTC. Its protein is CASSFNRQGAGETQYF.

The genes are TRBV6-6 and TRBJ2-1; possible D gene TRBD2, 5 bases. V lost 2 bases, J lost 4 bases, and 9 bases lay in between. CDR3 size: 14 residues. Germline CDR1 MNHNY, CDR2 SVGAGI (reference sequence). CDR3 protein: CASSYTGLYNEQFF. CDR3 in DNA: TGTGCCAGCAGTTACACCGGACTTTACAATGAGCAGTTCTTC.

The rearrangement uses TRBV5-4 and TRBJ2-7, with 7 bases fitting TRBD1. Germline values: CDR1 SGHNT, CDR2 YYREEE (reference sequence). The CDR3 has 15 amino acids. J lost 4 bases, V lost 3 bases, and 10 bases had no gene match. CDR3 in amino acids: CASSSLGQGVYEQYF. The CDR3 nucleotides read TGTGCCAGCAGCTCCCTTGGGCAGGGGGTATACGAGCAGTACTTC. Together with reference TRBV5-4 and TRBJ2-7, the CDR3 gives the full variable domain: ETGVTQSPTHLIKTRGQQVTLRCSSQSGHNTVSWYQQALGQGPQFIFQYYREEENGRGNFPPRFSGLQFPNYSSELNVNALELDDSALYLCASSSLGQGVYEQYFGPGTRLTVT.

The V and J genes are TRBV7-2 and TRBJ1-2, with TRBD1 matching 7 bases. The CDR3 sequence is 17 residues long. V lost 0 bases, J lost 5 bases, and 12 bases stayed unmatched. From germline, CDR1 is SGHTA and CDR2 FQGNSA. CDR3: CASSLARTGVLSYGYTF. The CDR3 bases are TGTGCCAGCAGCTTAGCCCGAACAGGGGTCTTGAGTTATGGCTACACCTTC.

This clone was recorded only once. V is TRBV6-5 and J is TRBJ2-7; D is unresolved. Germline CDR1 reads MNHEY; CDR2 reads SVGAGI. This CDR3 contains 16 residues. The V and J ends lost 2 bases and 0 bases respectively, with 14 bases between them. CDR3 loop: CASSYGPGPTSYEQYF. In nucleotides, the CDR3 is TGTGCCAGCAGTTACGGTCCGGGCCCGACCTCCTACGAGCAGTACTTC.

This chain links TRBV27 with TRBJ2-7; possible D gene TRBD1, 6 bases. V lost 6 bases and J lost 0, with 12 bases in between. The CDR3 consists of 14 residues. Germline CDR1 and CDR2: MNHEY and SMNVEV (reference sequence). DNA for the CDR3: TGTGCCAGCAGAGACAGGTCCAGCTCCTACGAGCAGTACTTC. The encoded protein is CASRDRSSSYEQYF.

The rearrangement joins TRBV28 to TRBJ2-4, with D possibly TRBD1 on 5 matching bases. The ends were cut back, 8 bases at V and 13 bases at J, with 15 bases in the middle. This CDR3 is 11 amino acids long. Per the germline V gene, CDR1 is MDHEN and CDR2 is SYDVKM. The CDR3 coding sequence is TGTGCCAGCGGACGCCGGACAATGCAGTACTTC. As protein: CASGRRTMQYF.

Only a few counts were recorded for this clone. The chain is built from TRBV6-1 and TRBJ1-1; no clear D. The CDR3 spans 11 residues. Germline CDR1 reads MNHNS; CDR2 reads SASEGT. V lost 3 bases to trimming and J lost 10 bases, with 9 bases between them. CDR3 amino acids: CASSESPRAFF. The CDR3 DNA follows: TGTGCCAGCAGTGAGTCGCCGAGAGCTTTCTTT.

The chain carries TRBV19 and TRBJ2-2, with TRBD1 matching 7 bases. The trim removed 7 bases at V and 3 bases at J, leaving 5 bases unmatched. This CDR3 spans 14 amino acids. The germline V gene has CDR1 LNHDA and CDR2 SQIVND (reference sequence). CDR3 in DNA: TGTGCCAGTAAGCCACAGGGGTACACCGGGGAGCTGTTTTTT. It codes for CASKPQGYTGELFF.

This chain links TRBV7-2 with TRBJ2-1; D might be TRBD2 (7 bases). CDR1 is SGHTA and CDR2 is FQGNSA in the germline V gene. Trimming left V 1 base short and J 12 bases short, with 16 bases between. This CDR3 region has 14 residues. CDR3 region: CASSLDLAGAGQFF. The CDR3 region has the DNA TGTGCCAGCAGCTTAGATCTGGCGGGGGCTGGGCAGTTCTTC.

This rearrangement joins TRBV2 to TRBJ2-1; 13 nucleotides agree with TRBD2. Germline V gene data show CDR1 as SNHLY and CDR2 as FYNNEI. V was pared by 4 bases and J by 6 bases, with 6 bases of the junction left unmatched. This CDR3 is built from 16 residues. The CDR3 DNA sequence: TGTGCCAGCAGTGCTTCGACTAGCGGGAGGTTCAATGAGCAGTTCTTC. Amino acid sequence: CASSASTSGRFNEQFF.

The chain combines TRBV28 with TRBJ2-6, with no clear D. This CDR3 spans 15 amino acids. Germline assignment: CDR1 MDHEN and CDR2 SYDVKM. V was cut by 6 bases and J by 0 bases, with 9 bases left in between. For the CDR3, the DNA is TGTGCCAGCAGCCCGACAAGCTCTGGGGCCAACGTCCTGACTTTC. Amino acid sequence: CASSPTSSGANVLTF.

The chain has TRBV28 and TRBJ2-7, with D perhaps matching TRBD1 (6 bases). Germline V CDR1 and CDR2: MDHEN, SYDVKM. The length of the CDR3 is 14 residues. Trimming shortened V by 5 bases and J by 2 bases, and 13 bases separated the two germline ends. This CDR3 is CASSKTGTPYEQYF. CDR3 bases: TGTGCCAGCAGTAAAACCGGGACACCCTACGAGCAGTACTTC. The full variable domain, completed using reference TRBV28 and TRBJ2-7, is DVKVTQSSRYLVKRTGEKVFLECVQDMDHENMFWYRQDPGLGLRLIYFSYDVKMKEKGDIPEGYSVSREKKERFSLILESASTNQTSMYLCASSKTGTPYEQYFGPGTRLTVT.

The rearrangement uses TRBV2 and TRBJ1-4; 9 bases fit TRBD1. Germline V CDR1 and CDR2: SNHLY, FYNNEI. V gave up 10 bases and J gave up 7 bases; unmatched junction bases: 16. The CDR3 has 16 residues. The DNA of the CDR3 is TGTGCCACCTCTGGGGCGAACAGGGGGCATACTGAAAAACTGTTTTTT. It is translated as CATSGANRGHTEKLFF. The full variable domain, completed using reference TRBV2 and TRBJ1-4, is EPEVTQTPSHQVTQMGQEVILRCVPISNHLYFYWYRQILGQKVEFLVSFYNNEISEKSEIFDDQFSVERPDGSNFTLKIRSTKLEDSAMYFCATSGANRGHTEKLFFGSGTQLSVL.